The sequence of this T cell receptor beta chain was determined in a study of graft-versus-host responses after intestinal transplantation (dated by TCRdb to the early 2020s). About the full investigation: The transplants that recipients received were multivisceral, liver-intestinal, or isolated intestinal. Every recipient was given anti-thymocyte globulin induction, then maintenance tacrolimus and steroids for around three years. Rather than going through the commercial service, samples from three later patients were sequenced in-house on an Illumina MiSeq and processed with MiXCR. A peak of at least 4% donor T cells among recipient peripheral blood mononuclear cells was the definition used for donor T cell macrochimerism. To identify alloreactive clones, pre-transplant mixed lymphocyte reaction products were sequenced and then compared with unstimulated pre-transplant donor and recipient T cells. Bulk TCR-beta CDR3 sequencing was used to track graft-versus-host and host-versus-graft alloreactive T cell clones in the graft, circulation and bone marrow after intestinal transplantation. The cohort enrolled 24 intestinal transplant recipients, one of whom was a retransplant, and a few patients without pretransplant specimens were excluded.

Points on this clone: Its antigen specificity is not known. One base away there is no much larger clone; base qualities are not given.

Read against the paper, the sample's time point label means: cells obtained before transplantation from donor or recipient. CD3+CD4+ and CD3+CD8+ populations were FACS-sorted from unstimulated pre-transplant donor and recipient cells taken from spleen or lymph nodes. Broader findings and caveats from the paper: Early after transplant, declines in HvG clones were associated with peak levels of circulating GvH clones. GvH clones were detected in recipient bone marrow, and some appeared earlier in ileal mucosa or blood, consistent with an intestinal mucosal origin. The relatively low number and heterogeneity of intestinal transplant patients limited the conclusions. In the allografts of patients with donor T cell macrochimerism, GvH to HvG T cell clonal ratios were high.

Based on the germline V gene, the CDR1 and CDR2 sequences are MGHRA and YSYEKL. The CDR3 goes from the cysteine to the phenylalanine over 17 residues. Just CDR3 DNA is preserved here, 51 bases in frame from base 1. Cut back by 4 bases and 0 bases, the V and J ends lie 16 bases apart. The protocol used for the library was the immunoSEQ multiplex PCR assay. For most patients, genomic DNA was isolated with the Qiagen DNeasy Blood and Tissue Kit and sent frozen to Adaptive Biotechnologies for TCR sequencing. Adaptive Biotechnologies carried out high-throughput TCR-beta CDR3 sequencing of genomic DNA for most patients. The authors' pipeline ran thus. TCR sequencing data were retrieved from Adaptive's ImmunoSEQ software for roughly 17 patients, whereas a few other patients were processed with MiXCR and VDJtools. CD4 versus CD8 sorting errors were corrected by removing sequences found in both subsets at a frequency ratio below 5:1. CDR3 nucleotide sequences shared between donor and recipient were removed because the origin of such sequences could not be assigned. Alloreactive clones required at least 2-fold expansion over unstimulated cells and minimum CFSE-low frequency of 0.002% (template counts) or 0.001% (read counts). Mappable clones were those detected in sequenced pre-transplant spleen, lymph node, or MLR CFSE-low populations of the donor or recipient. The cumulative frequency of alloreactive clones was calculated as a percentage of all sequences, weighted by copy number. This is the immuneACCESS table as TCRdb keeps it, with only in-frame sequences that have V and J called. A part of the clones is gone; compared with another copy, unresolved V genes explain less than half, and the rest is unexplained. V and J calls and clone size come straight from that table; D and trimming were deduced from the DNA. For this sample the table gives around 77,000 clones, of which about 94% were detected only once. Of the sample, around 0.5% is held by the ten largest clones.

This TCR was recovered from a human donor who received an intestinal transplant. The chain uses TRBV4-1 and TRBJ2-1; matching of 6 bases hints at TRBD2 as the D gene. Material: unstimulated CD8+ T cells sorted from spleen or lymph node cells, obtained before intestinal transplant. The nucleotide sequence reads as follows: TGCGCCAGCAGCCCAGGCGGGGCTCTTAGCTCCTACAATGAGCAGTTCTTC. It is translated as CASSPGGALSSYNEQFF.